This TCR beta chain was documented in a study of blood T cell repertoires in COVID-19. Study details: Some COVID-19 samples were acute and others convalescent; all came from the United States, Italy and Spain. T cells, B-cell-depleted T cells, or PBMCs provided the cDNA or gDNA that served as material.

The assay was immunoSEQ multiplex PCR, and TCRdb's table has in-frame clones only and misses some. The sample carries some 96,000 clones, 91% recorded once. The source is a man aged 50 or older with active COVID-19. The sequenced sample was peripheral blood.

The CDR3 region is CASSLAPTGRQPQHF. The CDR3 DNA reads as TGCGCCAGCAGCTTGGCCCCGACAGGGCGGCAGCCCCAGCATTTT. This chain connects TRBV5-1 to TRBJ1-5; 7 nucleotides match TRBD1. Germline values: CDR1 SGHRS, CDR2 YFSETQ. J lost 7 bases, V lost 0 bases, and 7 bases had no gene match. There are 15 residues in the CDR3.